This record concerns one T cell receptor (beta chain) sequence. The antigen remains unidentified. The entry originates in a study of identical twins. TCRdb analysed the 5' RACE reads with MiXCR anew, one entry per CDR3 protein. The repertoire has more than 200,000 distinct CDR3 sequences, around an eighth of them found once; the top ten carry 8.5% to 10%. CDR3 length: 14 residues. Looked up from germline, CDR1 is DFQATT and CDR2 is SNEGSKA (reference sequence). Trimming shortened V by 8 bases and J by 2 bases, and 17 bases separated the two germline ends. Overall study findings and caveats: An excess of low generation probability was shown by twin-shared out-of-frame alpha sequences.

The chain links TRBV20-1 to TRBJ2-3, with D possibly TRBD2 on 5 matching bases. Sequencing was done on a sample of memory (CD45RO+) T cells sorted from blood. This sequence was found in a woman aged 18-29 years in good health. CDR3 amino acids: CSIPPGDITDTQYF. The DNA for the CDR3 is TGCAGTATCCCGCCCGGGGATATCACAGATACGCAGTATTTT.